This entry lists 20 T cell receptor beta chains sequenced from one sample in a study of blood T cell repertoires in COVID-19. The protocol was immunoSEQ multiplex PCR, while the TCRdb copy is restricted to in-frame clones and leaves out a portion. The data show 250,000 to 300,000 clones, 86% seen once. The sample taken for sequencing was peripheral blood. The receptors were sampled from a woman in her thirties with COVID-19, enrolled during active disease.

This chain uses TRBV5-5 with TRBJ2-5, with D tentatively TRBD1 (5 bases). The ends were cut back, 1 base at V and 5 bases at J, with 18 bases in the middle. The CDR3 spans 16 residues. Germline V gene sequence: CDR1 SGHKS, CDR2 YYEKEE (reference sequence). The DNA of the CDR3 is TGTGCCAGCAGCTTGAGCCACTCTCAGGGTTGGGAGACCCAGTACTTC. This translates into CASSLSHSQGWETQYF.

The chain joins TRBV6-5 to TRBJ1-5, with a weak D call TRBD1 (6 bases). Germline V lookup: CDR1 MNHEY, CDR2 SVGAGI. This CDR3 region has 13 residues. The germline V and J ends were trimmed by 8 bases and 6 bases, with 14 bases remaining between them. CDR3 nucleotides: TGTGCCAGCGACAAGCAGGGGAGTCAGCCCCAGCATTTT. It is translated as CASDKQGSQPQHF.

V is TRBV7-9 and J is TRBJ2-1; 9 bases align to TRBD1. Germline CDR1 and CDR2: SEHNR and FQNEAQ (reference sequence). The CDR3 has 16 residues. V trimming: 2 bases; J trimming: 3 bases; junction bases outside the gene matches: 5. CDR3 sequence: CASSLNTGGNYNEQFF. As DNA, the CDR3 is TGTGCCAGCAGCTTAAACACAGGGGGCAACTACAATGAGCAGTTCTTC.

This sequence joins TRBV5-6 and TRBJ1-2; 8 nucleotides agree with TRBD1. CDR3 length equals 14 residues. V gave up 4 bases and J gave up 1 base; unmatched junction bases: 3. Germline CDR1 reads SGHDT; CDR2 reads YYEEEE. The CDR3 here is CASSVQGGNYGYTF. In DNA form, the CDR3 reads TGTGCCAGCAGCGTACAGGGGGGTAACTATGGCTACACCTTC.

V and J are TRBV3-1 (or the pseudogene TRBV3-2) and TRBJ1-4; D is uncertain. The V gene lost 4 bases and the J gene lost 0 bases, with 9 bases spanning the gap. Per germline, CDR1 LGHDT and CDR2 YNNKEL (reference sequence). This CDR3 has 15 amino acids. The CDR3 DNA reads TGTGCCAGCAGCCGCCCCGGGTCAACTAATGAAAAACTGTTTTTT. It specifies CASSRPGSTNEKLFF.

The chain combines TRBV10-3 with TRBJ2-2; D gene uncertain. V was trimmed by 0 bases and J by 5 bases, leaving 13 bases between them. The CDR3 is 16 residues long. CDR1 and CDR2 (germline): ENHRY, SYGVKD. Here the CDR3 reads CAISESIQTPTGELFF. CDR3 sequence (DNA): TGTGCCATCAGTGAGTCTATACAGACCCCAACCGGGGAGCTGTTTTTT.

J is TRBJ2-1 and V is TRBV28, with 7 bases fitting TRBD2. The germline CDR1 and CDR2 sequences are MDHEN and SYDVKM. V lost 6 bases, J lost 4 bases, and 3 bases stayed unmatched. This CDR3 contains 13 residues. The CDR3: CASSWGGYNEQFF. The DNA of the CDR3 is TGTGCCAGCAGCTGGGGGGGGTACAATGAGCAGTTCTTC.

The CDR3 sequence: CASSLVASGGDTGELFF. The DNA for the CDR3 is TGTGCCAGCAGCTTGGTGGCTAGCGGGGGGGACACCGGGGAGCTGTTTTTT. The chain has TRBV5-4 and TRBJ2-2; 12 positions agree with TRBD2. Germline V CDR1 and CDR2: SGHNT, YYREEE (reference sequence). V dropped 0 bases and J dropped 3; count of bases not matched to a gene: 3. The CDR3 has 17 residues.

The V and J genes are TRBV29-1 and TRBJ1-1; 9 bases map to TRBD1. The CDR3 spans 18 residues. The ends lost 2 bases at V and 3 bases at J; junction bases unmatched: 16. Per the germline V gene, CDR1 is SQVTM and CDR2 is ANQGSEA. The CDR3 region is CSVEPRTGESGGDTEAFF. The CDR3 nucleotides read TGCAGCGTTGAACCAAGGACAGGGGAAAGTGGTGGGGACACTGAAGCTTTCTTT.

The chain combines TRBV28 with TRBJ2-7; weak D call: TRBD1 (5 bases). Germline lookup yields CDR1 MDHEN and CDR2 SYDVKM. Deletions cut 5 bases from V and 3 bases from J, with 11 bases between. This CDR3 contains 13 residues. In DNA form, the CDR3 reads TGTGCCAGCAGTCCACAGACAGACTACGAGCAGTACTTC. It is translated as CASSPQTDYEQYF.

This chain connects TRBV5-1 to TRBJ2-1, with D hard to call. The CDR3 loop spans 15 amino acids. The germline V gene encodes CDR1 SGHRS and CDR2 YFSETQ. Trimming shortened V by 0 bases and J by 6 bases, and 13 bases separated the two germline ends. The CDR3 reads CASSLGSANGNEQFF. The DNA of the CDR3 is TGCGCCAGCAGCTTGGGGTCAGCGAATGGCAATGAGCAGTTCTTC.

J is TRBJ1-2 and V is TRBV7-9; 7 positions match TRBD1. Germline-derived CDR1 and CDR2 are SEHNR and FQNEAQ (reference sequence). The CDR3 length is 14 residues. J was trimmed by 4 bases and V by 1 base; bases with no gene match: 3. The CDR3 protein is CASSLDQGVYGYTF. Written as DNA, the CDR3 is TGTGCCAGCAGCTTAGATCAGGGGGTCTATGGCTACACCTTC.

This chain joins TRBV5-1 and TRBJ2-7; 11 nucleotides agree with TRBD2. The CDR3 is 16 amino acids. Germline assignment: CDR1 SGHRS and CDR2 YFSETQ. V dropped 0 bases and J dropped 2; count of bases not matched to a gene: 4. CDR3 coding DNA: TGCGCCAGCAGCTTGGCCCCTAGCGGGGGGCCCTACGAGCAGTACTTC. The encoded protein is CASSLAPSGGPYEQYF.

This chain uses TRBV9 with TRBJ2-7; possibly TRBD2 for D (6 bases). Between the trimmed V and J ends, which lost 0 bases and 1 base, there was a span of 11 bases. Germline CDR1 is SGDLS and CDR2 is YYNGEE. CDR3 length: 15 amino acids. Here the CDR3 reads CASSVATSYSYEQYF. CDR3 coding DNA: TGTGCCAGCAGCGTAGCGACTAGTTATTCCTACGAGCAGTACTTC.

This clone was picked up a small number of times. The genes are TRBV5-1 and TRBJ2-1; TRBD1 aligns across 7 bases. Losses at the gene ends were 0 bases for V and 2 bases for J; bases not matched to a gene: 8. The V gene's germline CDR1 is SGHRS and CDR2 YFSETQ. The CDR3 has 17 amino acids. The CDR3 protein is CASSLELGQVAYNEQFF. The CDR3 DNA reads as TGCGCCAGCAGCTTGGAACTAGGACAGGTAGCCTACAATGAGCAGTTCTTC.

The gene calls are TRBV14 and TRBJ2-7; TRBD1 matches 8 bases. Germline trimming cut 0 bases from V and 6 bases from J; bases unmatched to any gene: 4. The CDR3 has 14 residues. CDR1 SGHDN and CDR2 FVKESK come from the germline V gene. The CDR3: CASSQEDRAVEQYF. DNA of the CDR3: TGTGCCAGCAGCCAAGAGGACAGGGCCGTCGAGCAGTACTTC.

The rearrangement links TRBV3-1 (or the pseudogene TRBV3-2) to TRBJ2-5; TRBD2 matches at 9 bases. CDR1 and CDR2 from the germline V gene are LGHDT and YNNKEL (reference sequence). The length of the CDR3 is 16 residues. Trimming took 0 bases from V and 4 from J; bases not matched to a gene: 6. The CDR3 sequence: CASSQDFGGGVETQYF. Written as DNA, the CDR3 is TGTGCCAGCAGCCAAGATTTTGGCGGGGGGGTAGAGACCCAGTACTTC.

The CDR3 bases are TGCGCCAGCAGCTTGGCCATAGGAACAGGGGCGGGCAATGAGCAGTTCTTC. Protein: CASSLAIGTGAGNEQFF. The chain employs TRBV5-1 and TRBJ2-1, with 7 nucleotides matching TRBD1. There are 17 residues in the CDR3. The germline gives CDR1 SGHRS, CDR2 YFSETQ. V was clipped by 0 bases and J by 6 bases; unmatched bases: 12.

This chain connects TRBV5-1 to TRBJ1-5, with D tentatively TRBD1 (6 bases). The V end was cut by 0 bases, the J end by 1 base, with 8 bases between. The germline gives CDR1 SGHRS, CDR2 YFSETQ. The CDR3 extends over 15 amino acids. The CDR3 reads CASSLATGSNQPQHF. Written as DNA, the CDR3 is TGCGCCAGCAGCTTGGCTACAGGGAGCAATCAGCCCCAGCATTTT.

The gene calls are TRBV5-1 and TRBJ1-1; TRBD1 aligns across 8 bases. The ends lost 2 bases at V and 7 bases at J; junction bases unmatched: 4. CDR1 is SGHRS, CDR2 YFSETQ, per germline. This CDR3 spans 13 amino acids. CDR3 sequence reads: CASSFQGADEAFF. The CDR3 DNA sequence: TGCGCCAGCAGCTTCCAGGGGGCGGATGAAGCTTTCTTT.